These T cell receptor beta chains were read from a single sample in a study of identical twins. TCRdb called the 5' RACE reads again in MiXCR, with one record for every CDR3 protein. Of 1.5 million to 2 million distinct CDR3 sequences in the sample, under 35% were seen once. Material for sequencing was cord blood. These receptors were collected from a newborn girl in good health. Both conserved end residues are part of each CDR3. D genes are given only for firm matches. For some rows the clone size is stated as once, few or many, or as a class when expanded; others skip it.

many,TRBJ2-7,.,TRBV7-9,CASSLGQLYEQYF,TGTGCCAGCAGCTTAGGACAGCTCTACGAGCAGTACTTC
few,TRBJ2-3,TRBD2,TRBV20-1,CRGLAGMDTQYF,TGCCGGGGACTAGCGGGTATGGATACGCAGTATTTT
once,TRBJ2-1,.,TRBV11-1,CASQNSLSKGPQFF,TGTGCCAGCCAAAACAGCCTATCTAAGGGGCCCCAGTTCTTC
.,TRBJ2-3,.,TRBV12-3/TRBV12-4,CASSLSLLVSSTDTQYF,TGTGCCAGCAGTTTATCACTACTAGTGTCTAGCACAGATACGCAGTATTTT
.,TRBJ2-5,.,TRBV4-1,CASSQDPLQYNEQYF,TGTGCCAGCAGCCAAGACCCCCTACAGTACAATGAGCAGTACTTC
few,TRBJ1-2,TRBD1,TRBV7-2,CASSLATGGSGYTF,TGTGCCAGCAGCTTAGCAACAGGGGGCAGCGGCTACACCTTC
.,TRBJ2-1,TRBD2,TRBV6-1,CASRAGLYSYNEQFF,TGTGCCAGCAGAGCGGGACTTTACTCCTACAATGAGCAGTTCTTC
few,TRBJ2-4,.,TRBV20-1,CSARDSLAVAKNIQYF,TGCAGTGCTAGGGACTCCCTAGCAGTAGCCAAAAACATTCAGTACTTC
few,TRBJ2-7,TRBD2,TRBV12-3/TRBV12-4,CASSTSGSRREQYF,TGTGCCAGCAGTACTAGCGGGAGCCGGCGCGAGCAGTACTTC
few,TRBJ2-4,TRBD2,TRBV20-1,CSAMGGFLAKNIQYF,TGCAGTGCTATGGGGGGGTTTCTAGCCAAAAACATTCAGTACTTC
.,TRBJ2-3,TRBD2,TRBV11-2,CASSSRRLAGVSDTQYF,TGTGCCAGCAGCTCGCGCAGGTTAGCGGGAGTCTCAGATACGCAGTATTTT
many,TRBJ1-2,.,TRBV12-3/TRBV12-4,CASSRAGGNYGYTF,TGTGCCAGCAGCCGTGCCGGGGGTAACTATGGCTACACCTTC
.,TRBJ2-1,TRBD1,TRBV27,CASSLYADRVNNEQFF,TGTGCCAGCAGTTTATATGCGGACAGGGTGAACAATGAGCAGTTCTTC
.,TRBJ2-5,TRBD1,TRBV5-1,CASSSPGQGASGSYNEQYF,TGCGCCAGCAGCTCCCCGGGACAGGGGGCATCGGGATCCTACAATGAGCAGTACTTC
.,TRBJ2-1,.,TRBV21-1,CASSSGQKVYNEQFF,TGTGCCAGCAGCAGTGGGCAAAAGGTCTACAATGAGCAGTTCTTC
.,TRBJ2-7,.,TRBV20-1,CSARAAYSYEQYF,TGCAGTGCTAGAGCAGCGTACTCCTACGAGCAGTACTTC
.,TRBJ1-2,.,TRBV27,CASSLSPVSFYGYTF,TGTGCCAGCAGTTTATCGCCGGTCTCTTTCTATGGCTACACCTTC
.,TRBJ2-1,TRBD1,TRBV6-6,CASSAQGKGQFF,TGTGCCAGCAGTGCACAGGGGAAGGGGCAGTTCTTC
.,TRBJ1-2,.,TRBV6-1,CASSEQRAGHGYTF,TGTGCCAGCAGTGAACAGCGGGCAGGGCATGGCTACACCTTC
.,TRBJ2-6,.,TRBV15,CATSRDANVLTF,TGTGCCACCAGCAGAGATGCCAACGTCCTGACTTTC
.,TRBJ2-2,.,TRBV6-1,CASSEHRNTGELFF,TGTGCCAGCAGTGAGCACAGAAACACCGGGGAGCTGTTTTTT
.,TRBJ2-7,.,TRBV3-1,CASSQEFLVRDEQYF,TGTGCCAGCAGCCAAGAGTTCCTAGTCCGGGATGAGCAGTACTTC
.,TRBJ1-1,.,TRBV20-1,CSASGEWGGTEAFF,TGCAGTGCTAGCGGGGAGTGGGGGGGGACTGAAGCTTTCTTT
.,TRBJ2-7,TRBD2,TRBV27,CASRGSTSGMWEQYF,TGTGCCAGCAGGGGGTCGACTAGCGGGATGTGGGAGCAGTACTTC
.,TRBJ2-7,TRBD2,TRBV27,CASSFSRGAEQYF,TGTGCCAGCAGTTTCTCGCGGGGGGCGGAGCAGTACTTC
few,TRBJ2-3,TRBD2,TRBV12-3/TRBV12-4,CASSFFSGGPPTDTQYF,TGTGCCAGCAGTTTTTTCAGCGGGGGGCCTCCCACAGATACGCAGTATTTT
many,TRBJ1-2,TRBD1,TRBV25-1,CASSEATGNYGYTF,TGTGCCAGCAGTGAAGCGACAGGGAACTATGGCTACACCTTC
few,TRBJ2-1,TRBD2,TRBV4-2,CASSQEEREVFF,TGTGCCAGCAGCCAAGAAGAGCGGGAGGTGTTCTTC
.,TRBJ2-7,.,TRBV6-5,CASSYSLDPAEQYF,TGTGCCAGCAGTTACTCTCTAGATCCAGCCGAGCAGTACTTC
.,TRBJ1-5,TRBD1,TRBV2,CASSRTGLGQPQHF,TGTGCCAGCAGTAGGACAGGGCTGGGTCAGCCCCAGCATTTT
.,TRBJ2-7,TRBD2,TRBV20-1,CSAAGAGGNYEQYF,TGCAGTGCTGCAGGGGCGGGGGGAAACTACGAGCAGTACTTC
.,TRBJ2-7,.,TRBV5-5,CASSRTGTDAYEQYF,TGTGCCAGCAGCCGTACCGGGACGGACGCCTACGAGCAGTACTTC
.,TRBJ2-3,TRBD2,TRBV10-3,CATISGSVADTQYF,TGTGCCACAATTAGCGGGAGCGTCGCAGATACGCAGTATTTT